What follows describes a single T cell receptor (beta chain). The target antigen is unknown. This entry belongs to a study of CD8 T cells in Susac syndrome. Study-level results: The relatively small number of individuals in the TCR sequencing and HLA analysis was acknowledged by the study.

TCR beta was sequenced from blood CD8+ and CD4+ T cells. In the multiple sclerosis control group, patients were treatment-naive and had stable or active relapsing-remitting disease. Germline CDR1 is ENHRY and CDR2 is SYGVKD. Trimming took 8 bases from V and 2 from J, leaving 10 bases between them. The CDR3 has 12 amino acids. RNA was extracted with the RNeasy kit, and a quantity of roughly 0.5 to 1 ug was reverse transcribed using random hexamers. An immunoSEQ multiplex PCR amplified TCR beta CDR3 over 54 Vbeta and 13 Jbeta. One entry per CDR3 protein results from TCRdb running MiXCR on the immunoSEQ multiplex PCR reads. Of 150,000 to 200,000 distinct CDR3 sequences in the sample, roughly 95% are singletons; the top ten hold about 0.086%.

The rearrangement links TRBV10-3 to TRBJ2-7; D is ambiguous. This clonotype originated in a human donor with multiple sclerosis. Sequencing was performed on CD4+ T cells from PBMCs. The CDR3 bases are TGTGCCATCCAAGCCGACACCTACGAGCAGTACTTC. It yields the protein CAIQADTYEQYF.